The TCR beta chain under discussion was sequenced for a study of T cell repertoires in ileal Crohn's disease. The CDR3 is 14 amino acids. CDR1 is MNHNY, CDR2 SVGAGI, per germline (reference sequence). Trimming took 5 bases from V and 4 from J; bases not matched to a gene: 5. The time point: inflamed ileum from the surgical specimen. Using immunoSEQ multiplex PCR, the repertoire was profiled, and TCRdb retains in-frame clones only, with some absent. The data contain around 16,000 clones, approximately 92% of them singletons. V is TRBV6-6 and J is TRBJ2-7; TRBD2 matches 10 bases. The clonotype was recovered from an adult with Crohn's disease. Source material: ileal tissue. The CDR3 nucleotides are TGTGCCAGCAGTGAGAGCGGGGGGGCTTACGAGCAGTACTTC. Its protein product is CASSESGGAYEQYF.